The rows below give T cell receptor beta chains drawn from one sample of a study of radiation and T cells in renal cell carcinoma. Assay used: immunoSEQ multiplex PCR; TCRdb lists only in-frame clones, some missing. Seen here are about 20,000 clones, 50% to 65% observed once, and the top ten hold around 13%. This specimen consisted of tumor tissue, obtained from a patient whose treatment included radiotherapy and nephrectomy. The receptors shown here come from a woman in her 70s with renal cell carcinoma. Each CDR3 is given with its conserved first and last residue. D genes are given only for firm matches. A clone size is listed for some rows: how often the clone was seen (once, few, many), or a class if it is expanded.

TRBV4-3	NA	TRBJ1-2	NA	TGCGCCAGCAGCCAAGATGGCACGCCGGAGGGCTATGGCTACACCTTC	CASSQDGTPEGYGYTF
TRBV18	NA	TRBJ1-6	once	TGTGCCAGCTCACCAGAAGGGATTTATTCACCCCTCCACTTT	CASSPEGIYSPLHF
TRBV6-6	NA	TRBJ2-3	NA	TGTGCCACCTTGACTAGCACAGATACGCAGTATTTT	CATLTSTDTQYF
TRBV30	NA	TRBJ1-2	few	TGTGCCTGGAACCGGGACCAGTTCGCTGGCTACACCTTC	CAWNRDQFAGYTF
TRBV7-3	TRBD1	TRBJ1-1	NA	TGTGCCAGCAGCCCCTCCGGGACAGCTGGAGAAGCTTTCTTT	CASSPSGTAGEAFF
TRBV19	NA	TRBJ2-3	NA	TGTGCCAGTAGCCCGTTCGGGCAGAACACAGATACGCAGTATTTT	CASSPFGQNTDTQYF
TRBV18	NA	TRBJ2-2	NA	TGTGCCAGCTCACCAACAGGGACCGGGGAGCTGTTTTTT	CASSPTGTGELFF
TRBV6-5	NA	TRBJ2-7	NA	TGTGCCAGCAGGCGGGGGCCCGACTACGAGCAGTACTTC	CASRRGPDYEQYF
TRBV7-9	NA	TRBJ2-5	few	TGTGCCAGCAGCCCTAGACTCGAACTGGGAGAGACCCAGTACTTC	CASSPRLELGETQYF
TRBV7-9	NA	TRBJ1-6	NA	TGTGCCAGCAGCCCCGGGATGAATTCACCCCTCCACTTT	CASSPGMNSPLHF
TRBV2	NA	TRBJ2-4	NA	TGTGCCAGCAGTGAAGGTGGGATAGCCAAAAACATTCAGTACTTC	CASSEGGIAKNIQYF
TRBV2	NA	TRBJ1-1	few	TGTGCCAGCAATGGACGGTTTGAAGCTTTCTTT	CASNGRFEAFF
TRBV4-1	NA	TRBJ1-5	NA	TGCGCCAGCAGCCAAGACCAGGGTAGAGGACAGCCCCAGCATTTT	CASSQDQGRGQPQHF
TRBV28	NA	TRBJ2-4	NA	TGTGCCAGCAGTCCCCTCGTCGGGGGAAACATTCAGTACTTC	CASSPLVGGNIQYF
TRBV11-2	NA	TRBJ1-6	NA	TGTGCCAGCGGGCCTCCGAATTCACCCCTCCACTTT	CASGPPNSPLHF
TRBV7-2	NA	TRBJ2-5	NA	TGTGCCAGCAGCCGCCGGGTGGAGACCCAGTACTTC	CASSRRVETQYF
TRBV27	TRBD2	TRBJ2-3	NA	TGTGCCAGCCGCTCGTTATCTGCGGGGGTAACAGATACGCAGTATTTT	CASRSLSAGVTDTQYF
TRBV30	NA	TRBJ2-5	NA	TGTGCCTGGAGTGTACTGTTATCATCAAGAGAGACCCAGTACTTC	CAWSVLLSSRETQYF
TRBV30	TRBD1	TRBJ1-5	NA	TGTGCCTGGGGTGCGACAGGGGGGCGGCCCCAGCATTTT	CAWGATGGRPQHF
TRBV27	NA	TRBJ2-7	few	TGTGCCAGCAGACAGACTGACCTGTTCCGGAACGAGCAGTACTTC	CASRQTDLFRNEQYF
TRBV23-1	NA	TRBJ2-1	NA	TGCGCCAGCGTAACCCCAGGGGATTCCTACAATGAGCAGTTCTTC	CASVTPGDSYNEQFF
TRBV9	NA	TRBJ1-1	few	TGTGCCAGCAGCGGGGGACAAGCGAACACTGAAGCTTTCTTT	CASSGGQANTEAFF
TRBV6-4	TRBD1	TRBJ1-1	once	TGTGCCAGCAGAATACCCGGACAGGGGCCCCTTAAAAACACTGAAGCTTTCTTT	CASRIPGQGPLKNTEAFF
TRBV5-1	TRBD1	TRBJ1-6	NA	TGCGCCAGCAGCTTTTCGGGACAGGGAATAGGGCCTAATTCACCCCTCCACTTT	CASSFSGQGIGPNSPLHF
TRBV6-1	TRBD1	TRBJ2-2	NA	TGTGCCAGCAGTGCACAGGGGCTCGGGGAGCTGTTTTTT	CASSAQGLGELFF
TRBV7-6	NA	TRBJ1-5	few	TGTGCCAGCAGCTCGTTCGGCAATCAGCCCCAGCATTTT	CASSSFGNQPQHF
TRBV19	NA	TRBJ2-7	NA	TGTGCCAGCGCGCGCAGGGTTTCATACGAGCAGTACTTC	CASARRVSYEQYF
TRBV10-3	NA	TRBJ1-2	NA	TGTGCCATCAGTGACCGGGACAAAGTTAACTATGGCTACACCTTC	CAISDRDKVNYGYTF
TRBV27	NA	TRBJ1-3	NA	TGTGCCAGCAGTTTAGGGGGGGCTGGAAACACCATATATTTT	CASSLGGAGNTIYF
TRBV9	TRBD2	TRBJ2-5	few	TGTGCCAGCAGCGTAGTGGGACTAGCGGAGACCCAGTACTTC	CASSVVGLAETQYF
TRBV13	NA	TRBJ2-3	NA	TGTGCCAGCAGCTTAGGTGAGCGACAGCCGTATTTT	CASSLGERQPYF
TRBV5-6	NA	TRBJ1-1	NA	TGTGCCAGCAGCTTCCGGGGCCGGGAGGCTTTCTTT	CASSFRGREAFF